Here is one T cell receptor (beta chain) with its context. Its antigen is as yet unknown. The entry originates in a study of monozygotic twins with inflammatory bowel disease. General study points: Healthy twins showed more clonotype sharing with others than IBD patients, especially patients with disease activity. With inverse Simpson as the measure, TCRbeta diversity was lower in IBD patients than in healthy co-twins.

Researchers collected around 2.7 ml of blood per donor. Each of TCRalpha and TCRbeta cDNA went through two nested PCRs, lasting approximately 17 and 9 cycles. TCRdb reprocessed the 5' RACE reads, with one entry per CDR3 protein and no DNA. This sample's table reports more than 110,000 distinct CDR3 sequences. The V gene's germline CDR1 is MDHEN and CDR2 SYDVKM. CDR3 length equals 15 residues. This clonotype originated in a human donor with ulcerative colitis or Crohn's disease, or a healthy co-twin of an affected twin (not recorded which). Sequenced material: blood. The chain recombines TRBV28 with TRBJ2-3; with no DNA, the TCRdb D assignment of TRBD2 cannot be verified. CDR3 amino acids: CASRGRVAATDTQYF.